This section outlines one T cell receptor (beta chain) sequence together with its context. Its antigen is still unknown. There are 16 residues in the CDR3. Trimming took 5 bases from V and 2 from J, leaving 19 bases between them. Germline values: CDR1 PRHDT, CDR2 FYEKMQ (reference sequence). Some clones are missing from TCRdb's copy, which holds only in-frame ones; the method was immunoSEQ multiplex PCR. The sample holds roughly 100,000 clones, approximately 90% seen once. This sample is drawn from a study of graft-versus-host responses after intestinal transplantation. Whole-study results and caveats: GvH clones turned up in recipient marrow; some had shown up first in ileum or blood.

This sequence joins TRBV13 and TRBJ2-7; perhaps TRBD2 as D (6 bases). The material was unstimulated CD8+ T cells sorted from spleen or lymph node cells, obtained before transplant. This sequence originates from a human donor who was the organ donor for an intestinal transplant. CDR3 coding DNA: TGTGCCAGCAGCCCGGCCACTGCGGGCGGGGCCTACGAGCAGTACTTC. Translation: CASSPATAGGAYEQYF.